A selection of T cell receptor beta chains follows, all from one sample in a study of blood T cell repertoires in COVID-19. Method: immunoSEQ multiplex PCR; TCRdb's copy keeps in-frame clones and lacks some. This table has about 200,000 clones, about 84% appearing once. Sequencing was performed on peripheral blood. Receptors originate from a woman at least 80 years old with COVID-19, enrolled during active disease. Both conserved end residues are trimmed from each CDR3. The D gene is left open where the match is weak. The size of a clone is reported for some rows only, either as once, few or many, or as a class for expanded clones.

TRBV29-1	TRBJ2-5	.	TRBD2	SVESRLAGGQETQY
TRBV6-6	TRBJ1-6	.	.	ASSYLTAARSPLH
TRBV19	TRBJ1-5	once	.	ASSQGIGNQPQH
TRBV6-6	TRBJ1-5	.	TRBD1	ASSLRGQGFPYSNQPQH
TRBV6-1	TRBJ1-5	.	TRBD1	ASSGPGQGAGGNQPQH
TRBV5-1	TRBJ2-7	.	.	ASSVGSDYSYEQY
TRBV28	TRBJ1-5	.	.	ASSLRAQPQH
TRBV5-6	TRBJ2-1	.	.	ASSLIGANEQF
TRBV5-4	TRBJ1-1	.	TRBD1	ASRKGGQGASAEAF
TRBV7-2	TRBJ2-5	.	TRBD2	ASSSGPRGALQETQY
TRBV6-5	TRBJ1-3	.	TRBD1	ASSPQGALVSTIY
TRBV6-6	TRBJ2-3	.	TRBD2	ASSYGRGISTDTQY
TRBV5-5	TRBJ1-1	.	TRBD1	ASSPTGALLNTEAF
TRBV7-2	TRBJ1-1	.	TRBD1	ASSPRQGRTEAF
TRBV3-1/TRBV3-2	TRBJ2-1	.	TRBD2	ASSTRWAGGLYNEQF
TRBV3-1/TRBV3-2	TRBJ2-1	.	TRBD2	ASSQDLAAASGIGNEQF
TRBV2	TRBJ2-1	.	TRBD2	ASTRRGGASNEQF
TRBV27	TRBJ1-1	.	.	ASSLTGGSGTEAF